The 27 T cell receptor beta chains reported below all come from one sample, sequenced in a study of spatial heterogeneity in lung cancer. Findings and limits, study-wide: Tumors with more nonsynonymous mutations had more expanded intratumoral alpha and beta TCRs.

For these receptors, no antigen is known. Time point described: sample taken at primary tumor resection. Each CDR3 protein is one row after TCRdb ran MiXCR on the 5' RACE reads. Among some 15,000 distinct CDR3 sequences listed, around 7.3% were seen once. Sequencing used lung tumor tissue, obtained at surgery. The receptor source for this set is a male donor with early-stage non-small cell lung cancer.

By share, this clonotype ranks as medium-sized (0.01 to 0.1%). The rearrangement uses TRBV24-1 and TRBJ1-1, with 10 bases fitting TRBD1. CDR1 is KGHDR, CDR2 SFDVKD, per germline. The J segment lost 1 base and the V segment lost 12 bases, leaving 4 bases of the junction unmatched. CDR3 length equals 13 residues. The CDR3 reads CAARDRGNTEAFF. CDR3 sequence (DNA): TGTGCCGCCCGGGACAGGGGGAACACTGAAGCTTTCTTT.

This clonotype is medium-sized. This chain uses TRBV4-3 with TRBJ1-6; D might be TRBD1 (6 bases). Germline V gene data show CDR1 as LGHNA and CDR2 as YSLEER. The CDR3 covers 16 residues. Trimming removed 5 bases from V and 2 bases from J, with 13 bases in between. CDR3 bases: TGCGCCAGCAGCTCGCAGCGGGACACCTATAATTCACCCCTCCACTTT. Its translation is CASSSQRDTYNSPLHF.

The table lists this clonotype with a few counts. The chain has TRBV4-2 and TRBJ2-1, with a tentative D call TRBD2 (6 bases). Trimming took off 1 base at V and 0 bases at J, with 10 bases between the two ends. The CDR3 sequence is 16 residues long. Germline CDR1 reads LGHNA; CDR2 reads YNFKEQ. This CDR3 reads CASSQGRGDSYNEQFF. In DNA, the CDR3 is TGTGCCAGCAGCCAAGGGAGGGGAGACTCCTACAATGAGCAGTTCTTC.

The V call is TRBV5-4, the J call TRBJ1-2; D not certain. This CDR3 has 13 residues. V gave up 0 bases and J gave up 5 bases, with 8 bases separating them. From germline, CDR1 is SGHNT and CDR2 YYREEE (reference sequence). The chain's CDR3 is CASSLERTYGYTF. The CDR3 region has the DNA TGTGCCAGCAGCTTGGAGCGGACTTATGGCTACACCTTC.

About this clonotype itself: A read error is possible here, since a much larger clone lies one base away. The CDR3 does not close with the conserved phenylalanine or tryptophan, likely indicating a read error. This chain uses TRBV6-5 with TRBJ1-2; the match to TRBD1 covers 9 bases. V lost 6 bases and J lost 8; bases outside the gene matches: 10. From germline, CDR1 is MNHEY and CDR2 SVGAGI. This CDR3 has 14 residues. CDR3 sequence (DNA): TGTGCCAGCAGCCTAGGGGGGACAGGGACGGGCTACACCTAC. Translating gives CASSLGGTGTGYTY.

This clonotype was seen at least ten times. This chain uses TRBV7-9 with TRBJ2-3; D call uncertain. The germline gives CDR1 SEHNR, CDR2 FQNEAQ (reference sequence). The V and J ends lost 5 bases and 4 bases respectively, with 10 bases between them. There are 13 residues in the CDR3. CDR3 coding DNA: TGTGCCAGCAGCGTTTCCTTGGCAGATACGCAGTATTTT. Its translation: CASSVSLADTQYF. The whole variable domain, filled in from reference TRBV7-9 and TRBJ2-3, reads DTGVSQNPRHKITKRGQNVTFRCDPISEHNRLYWYRQTLGQGPEFLTYFQNEAQLEKSRLLSDRFSAERPKGSFSTLEIQRTEQGDSAMYLCASSVSLADTQYFGPGTRLTVL.

In its sample, this clonotype was seen a few times. V gene TRBV5-6 combines with J gene TRBJ2-1; either TRBD1 or TRBD2 may fit D (6 bases each). This CDR3 contains 15 residues. Germline V lookup: CDR1 SGHDT, CDR2 YYEEEE. V lost 3 bases and J 5 bases, leaving 15 bases between the germline ends. CDR3 coding DNA: TGTGCCAGCAGCTGGGGGGCCTCACGGAACAATGAGCAGTTCTTC. Protein: CASSWGASRNNEQFF.

This clonotype was counted ten times or more. The chain employs TRBV7-2 and TRBJ2-5; D possibly corresponds to TRBD2 (6 bases). CDR1 is SGHTA and CDR2 is FQGNSA in the germline V gene. The CDR3 has 17 residues. V lost 5 bases and J 5 bases, leaving 24 bases between the germline ends. CDR3 bases: TGTGCCAGCAGCGAATGGAGGGTCGCGTTTGGGCTGGAGACCCAGTACTTC. Translating it yields CASSEWRVAFGLETQYF. The full variable domain, in which reference TRBV7-2 and TRBJ2-5 provide the parts outside the CDR3, is GAGVSQSPSNKVTEKGKDVELRCDPISGHTALYWYRQSLGQGLEFLIYFQGNSAPDKSGLPSDRFSAERTGGSVSTLTIQRTQQEDSAVYLCASSEWRVAFGLETQYFGPGTRLLVL.

This clonotype was seen a few times. V is TRBV9 and J is TRBJ2-5; TRBD2 might be the D (5 bases). V shed 0 bases and J shed 7 bases, with 7 bases lying between them. The CDR3 length is 12 residues. CDR1 and CDR2 (germline): SGDLS, YYNGEE. The CDR3 DNA is TGTGCCAGCAGCGTAGCGGCGGGGACCCAGTACTTC. As protein: CASSVAAGTQYF.

In the case of this clonotype: A much larger clone differs by one base, so this may be a read error. The chain joins TRBV29-1 to TRBJ1-1; 7 bases line up with TRBD1. From germline, CDR1 is SQVTM and CDR2 ANQGSEA. The J segment lost 3 bases and the V segment lost 7 bases, leaving 17 bases of the junction unmatched. CDR3 length equals 16 residues. CDR3 coding DNA: TGCAGCGCCGCTGGCCTGAAGACAGGGTGGGACACTGAAGCTTTCTTT. Its protein product is CSAAGLKTGWDTEAFF.

In this sample, this clonotype turned up many times. This chain links TRBV3-1 with TRBJ2-5; 7 nucleotides match TRBD2. The CDR3 extends over 14 amino acids. V was pared by 4 bases and J by 1 base, with 3 bases of the junction left unmatched. Germline values: CDR1 LGHDT, CDR2 YNNKEL (reference sequence). CDR3 coding DNA: TGTGCCAGCAGCCCCCTAGCGGTCCAAGAGACCCAGTACTTC. This gives the protein CASSPLAVQETQYF.

The sample holds many counts of this clonotype. The V gene is TRBV5-1, the J gene TRBJ2-5; 9 nucleotides line up with TRBD1. Germline trimming cut 4 bases from V and 3 bases from J; bases unmatched to any gene: 10. This CDR3 region has 16 residues. Germline V gene data show CDR1 as SGHRS and CDR2 as YFSETQ. The CDR3 loop reads CASSAATGTGKETQYF. In DNA, the CDR3 is TGCGCCAGCAGCGCCGCCACTGGGACAGGGAAAGAGACCCAGTACTTC.

This clonotype is medium-sized within its sample. This rearrangement joins TRBV20-1 to TRBJ1-1; tentatively, D is TRBD1 (6 bases). The CDR3 contains 13 residues. Trimming stripped 5 bases from V and 3 bases from J, with 13 bases between. Germline CDR1 reads DFQATT; CDR2 reads SNEGSKA (reference sequence). CDR3 residues: CSALAGHYTEAFF. CDR3 sequence (DNA): TGCAGTGCTCTTGCGGGACACTACACTGAAGCTTTCTTT.

This clonotype occurred many times. The CDR3 reads CASSGGRGYEQYF. The DNA for the CDR3 is TGTGCCAGCAGTGGCGGCAGGGGTTACGAGCAGTACTTC. This chain uses TRBV27 with TRBJ2-7, with a possible D match to TRBD1 (6 bases). The V gene's germline CDR1 is MNHEY and CDR2 SMNVEV (reference sequence). The length of the CDR3 is 13 residues. Trimming cost V 5 bases and J 4 bases, with 12 bases left between them.

This clonotype is medium-sized. The chain carries TRBV19 and TRBJ1-1, with D uncertain. Germline loops: CDR1 LNHDA, CDR2 SQIVND (reference sequence). Deletions cut 3 bases from V and 4 bases from J, with 12 bases between. The CDR3 extends over 14 amino acids. CDR3: CASSILIAGTEAFF. For the CDR3, the DNA is TGTGCCAGTAGTATCCTTATAGCTGGCACTGAAGCTTTCTTT. The entire variable domain, with the rest obtained from reference TRBV19 and TRBJ1-1, is as follows: DGGITQSPKYLFRKEGQNVTLSCEQNLNHDAMYWYRQDPGQGLRLIYYSQIVNDFQKGDIAEGYSVSREKKESFPLTVTSAQKNPTAFYLCASSILIAGTEAFFGQGTRLTVV.

This clonotype was picked up a small number of times. CDR3 loop: CASIKDRGGSNEQFF. The CDR3 DNA is TGTGCCAGCATAAAAGACAGGGGAGGGAGCAATGAGCAGTTCTTC. This sequence joins TRBV6-6 and TRBJ2-1; TRBD1 might be the D (8 bases). V was clipped by 7 bases and J by 6 bases, with 19 bases between them. The germline CDR1 and CDR2 sequences are MNHNY and SVGAGI (reference sequence). The CDR3 covers 15 residues.

This clonotype has at least ten counts. A much larger clonotype is one base distant, so this may be a read error. The gene calls are TRBV5-4 and TRBJ1-2; the match to TRBD1 covers 9 bases. The CDR3 is 15 amino acids. The V gene's germline CDR1 is SGHNT and CDR2 YYREEE (reference sequence). CDR3 sequence (DNA): TGTGCCTGCAGCTTGGGGGGGACAGGGAAGAAAAGCTACACCTTC. Its translation: CACSLGGTGKKSYTF.

The rearrangement links TRBV29-1 to TRBJ1-2, with 7 bases identical to TRBD1. This CDR3 spans 12 amino acids. V trimming: 2 bases; J trimming: 5 bases; junction bases outside the gene matches: 2. Germline V gives CDR1 SQVTM, CDR2 ANQGSEA. The CDR3 loop is CSVESGGYGYTF. In DNA form, the CDR3 reads TGCAGCGTTGAATCAGGGGGGTATGGCTACACCTTC. Looking up the rest from reference TRBV29-1 and TRBJ1-2 gives the full variable domain: SAVISQKPSRDICQRGTSLTIQCQVDSQVTMMFWYRQQPGQSLTLIATANQGSEATYESGFVIDKFPISRPNLTFSTLTVSNMSPEDSSIYLCSVESGGYGYTFGSGTRLTVV.

The table lists this clonotype with many counts. The chain joins TRBV5-1 to TRBJ2-7; D uncertain. V was trimmed by 4 bases and J by 7 bases, leaving 15 bases between them. The germline V gene encodes CDR1 SGHRS and CDR2 YFSETQ. The CDR3 has 13 residues. CDR3 DNA sequence: TGCGCCAGCAGCCCAGGAAACCAGGATGAGCAGTACTTC. Translating it yields CASSPGNQDEQYF.

This clonotype was counted a few times. A single base separates this from a much larger clone, so it may be a read error. The chain uses TRBV19 and TRBJ1-5, with TRBD1 as a possible D gene (5 bases). Germline lookup yields CDR1 LNHDA and CDR2 SQIVND (reference sequence). The length of the CDR3 is 14 residues. Trimming stripped 4 bases from V and 6 bases from J, with 13 bases between. DNA of the CDR3: TGTGCCAGTAGTACAGGGAGTGGTTCTCAGCCCCAGCATTTT. This translates into CASSTGSGSQPQHF.

This clonotype has at least ten counts. The rearrangement uses TRBV5-1 and TRBJ1-2; a weak D match, TRBD1 (5 bases). V was pared by 7 bases and J by 8 bases, with 12 bases between. Germline V gene data show CDR1 as SGHRS and CDR2 as YFSETQ. CDR3 length: 11 amino acids. CDR3 sequence: CASLGTNGYTF. The CDR3 DNA sequence: TGCGCCAGCCTCGGGACTAACGGCTACACCTTC.

This clonotype has ten or more counts. This sequence joins TRBV5-1 and TRBJ1-5, with a possible D match to TRBD1 (5 bases). Between the trimmed V and J ends, which lost 3 bases and 1 base, there was a span of 11 bases. The CDR3 loop spans 15 amino acids. Germline loops: CDR1 SGHRS, CDR2 YFSETQ. The CDR3 region is CASSWGDGSNQPQHF. CDR3 nucleotides: TGCGCCAGCAGCTGGGGGGATGGGAGCAATCAGCCCCAGCATTTT. Using reference TRBV5-1 and TRBJ1-5 for the parts outside the CDR3, the full variable domain is KAGVTQTPRYLIKTRGQQVTLSCSPISGHRSVSWYQQTPGQGLQFLFEYFSETQRNKGNFPGRFSGRQFSNSRSEMNVSTLELGDSALYLCASSWGDGSNQPQHFGDGTRLSIL.

This clonotype has just a few counts. This rearrangement joins TRBV5-4 to TRBJ2-3; TRBD2 might be the D (6 bases). The V end lost 2 bases, the J end lost 0 bases, and 16 bases lay between the germline ends. The CDR3 sequence is 17 residues long. The germline V gene has CDR1 SGHNT and CDR2 YYREEE (reference sequence). CDR3 in DNA: TGTGCCAGCAGCTTTCGGGGGACTCGCCCTAGCACAGATACGCAGTATTTT. Protein sequence: CASSFRGTRPSTDTQYF.

In this sample, this clonotype turned up many times. V gene TRBV18 combines with J gene TRBJ1-1; D unresolved. Germline CDR1 is KGHSH and CDR2 is LQKENI. This CDR3 comprises 13 residues. V was pared by 3 bases and J by 6 bases, with 11 bases between. The CDR3 loop reads CASSPGVAAEAFF. DNA for the CDR3: TGTGCCAGCTCACCCGGGGTCGCTGCTGAAGCTTTCTTT.

V and J are TRBV20-1 and TRBJ2-1; D is uncertain. This CDR3 comprises 16 residues. V lost 6 bases to trimming and J lost 3 bases, with 21 bases between them. Germline values: CDR1 DFQATT, CDR2 SNEGSKA (reference sequence). The CDR3 spells CSAPTEASKFYNEQFF. Written as DNA, the CDR3 is TGCAGTGCCCCTACAGAAGCGTCAAAATTCTACAATGAGCAGTTCTTC.

Many counts were recorded for this clonotype. The gene calls are TRBV24-1 and TRBJ2-1; D is possibly TRBD1 or TRBD2 (6 bases each). The V gene lost 1 base and the J gene lost 8 bases, with 17 bases spanning the gap. The CDR3 is made up of 16 amino acids. Germline-derived CDR1 and CDR2 are KGHDR and SFDVKD. The CDR3 sequence is CATSDLKGGDLDEQFF. CDR3 bases: TGTGCCACCAGTGATTTAAAGGGGGGCGATTTGGATGAGCAGTTCTTC.

This clonotype showed up many times. The chain is built from TRBV6-5 and TRBJ2-2; 8 bases match TRBD1. The CDR3 has 16 amino acids. The ends lost 6 bases at V and 6 bases at J; junction bases unmatched: 12. Germline V gene data show CDR1 as MNHEY and CDR2 as SVGAGI. This CDR3 reads CASSSTTGGRAGELFF. In DNA form, the CDR3 reads TGTGCCAGCAGCTCCACTACAGGGGGGAGAGCCGGGGAGCTGTTTTTT.